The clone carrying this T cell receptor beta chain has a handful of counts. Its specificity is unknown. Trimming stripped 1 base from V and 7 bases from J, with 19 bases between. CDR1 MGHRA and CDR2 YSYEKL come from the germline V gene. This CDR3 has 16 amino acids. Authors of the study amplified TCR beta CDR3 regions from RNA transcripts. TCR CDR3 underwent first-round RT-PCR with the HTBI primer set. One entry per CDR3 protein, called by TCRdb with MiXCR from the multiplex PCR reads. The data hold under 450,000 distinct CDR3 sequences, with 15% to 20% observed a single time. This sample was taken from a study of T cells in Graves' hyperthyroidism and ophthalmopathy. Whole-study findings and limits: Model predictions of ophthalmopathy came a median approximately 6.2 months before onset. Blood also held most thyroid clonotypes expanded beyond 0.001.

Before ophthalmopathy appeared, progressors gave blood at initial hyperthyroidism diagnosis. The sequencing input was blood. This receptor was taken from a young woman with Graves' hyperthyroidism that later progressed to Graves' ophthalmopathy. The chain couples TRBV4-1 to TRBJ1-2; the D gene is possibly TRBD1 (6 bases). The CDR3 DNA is TGCGCCAGCAGCCAAGGCGGGTTACAGGGAGGAGGTGGCTACACCTTC. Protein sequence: CASSQGGLQGGGGYTF.